Below, one T cell receptor beta chain is given with its context. Repertoires were generated with immunoSEQ multiplex PCR, while TCRdb's copy carries only in-frame clones and drops some. The sample has 250,000 or so clones, roughly 85% seen once; the top ten hold roughly 3%. The germline V gene encodes CDR1 SGDLS and CDR2 YYNGEE. V was pared by 4 bases and J by 0 bases, with 5 bases of the junction left unmatched. This CDR3 spans 16 amino acids. These data come from a study of Ad26.COV2.S vaccination and SARS-CoV-2 variants. Described treatment: 15 to 20 received Ad26.COV2.S at low or high dose, single or two shots; a few received placebo; per-sample allocation not given. Sampling occurred on day 63 after the first vaccine or placebo injection.

V is TRBV9 and J is TRBJ2-2; 8 nucleotides agree with TRBD2. Specimen: peripheral blood, collected in a trial of Ad26.COV2.S vaccine versus placebo. The receptor comes from a person aged 18 to 65 who received the Ad26.COV2.S COVID-19 vaccine or a placebo. Written as DNA, the CDR3 is TGTGCCAGCAGCTCCACGGGGGGGGCGAACACCGGGGAGCTGTTTTTT. Amino acids: CASSSTGGANTGELFF. Filled out from reference TRBV9 and TRBJ2-2, the complete variable domain reads DSGVTQTPKHLITATGQRVTLRCSPRSGDLSVYWYQQSLDQGLQFLIQYYNGEERAKGNILERFSAQQFPDLHSELNLSSLELGDSALYFCASSSTGGANTGELFFGEGSRLTVL.